Listed here are 3 T cell receptor beta chains from one sample, sequenced in a study of CXCR3-negative and CXCR3-positive naive CD8 T cells. Study results and caveats: Naive cells with CXCR3 showed TRB CDR3s that were more hydrophobic than those in CXCR3-negative naive cells.

The authors made the TRB cDNA libraries by 5' RACE using UMI labels. TCRdb reanalyzed the 5' RACE reads, giving one entry per CDR3 protein sequence and no DNA. The listing records over 50,000 distinct CDR3 sequences. These receptors have no identified antigens. Sequenced input: naive CXCR3+ CD8+ T cells from blood. Subset in this sample: CD45RO-CCR7+CD27+CD95- naive CD8+ T cells expressing CXCR3 (TNR3+). Receptor source: a human donor in good health. Some clones in this sample may be carry-over from other donors' samples.

The chain combines TRBV12-3 or TRBV12-4 with TRBJ1-2; TCRdb reports TRBD1, a call that lacks DNA to check it against. The CDR3 length is 14 residues. CDR3: CASSPLRADYGYTF.

This rearrangement joins TRBV7-8 to TRBJ2-2. Germline CDR1 reads SGHVS; CDR2 reads FQNEAQ. CDR3 length equals 14 residues. The chain's CDR3 is CASSRRANTGELFF.

The chain combines TRBV20-1 with TRBJ1-2; as DNA is missing, the TRBD1 call by TCRdb cannot be tested. Germline V gene data show CDR1 as DFQATT and CDR2 as SNEGSKA (reference sequence). The CDR3 has 14 amino acids. CDR3 loop: CSASTTTGDRGYTF.